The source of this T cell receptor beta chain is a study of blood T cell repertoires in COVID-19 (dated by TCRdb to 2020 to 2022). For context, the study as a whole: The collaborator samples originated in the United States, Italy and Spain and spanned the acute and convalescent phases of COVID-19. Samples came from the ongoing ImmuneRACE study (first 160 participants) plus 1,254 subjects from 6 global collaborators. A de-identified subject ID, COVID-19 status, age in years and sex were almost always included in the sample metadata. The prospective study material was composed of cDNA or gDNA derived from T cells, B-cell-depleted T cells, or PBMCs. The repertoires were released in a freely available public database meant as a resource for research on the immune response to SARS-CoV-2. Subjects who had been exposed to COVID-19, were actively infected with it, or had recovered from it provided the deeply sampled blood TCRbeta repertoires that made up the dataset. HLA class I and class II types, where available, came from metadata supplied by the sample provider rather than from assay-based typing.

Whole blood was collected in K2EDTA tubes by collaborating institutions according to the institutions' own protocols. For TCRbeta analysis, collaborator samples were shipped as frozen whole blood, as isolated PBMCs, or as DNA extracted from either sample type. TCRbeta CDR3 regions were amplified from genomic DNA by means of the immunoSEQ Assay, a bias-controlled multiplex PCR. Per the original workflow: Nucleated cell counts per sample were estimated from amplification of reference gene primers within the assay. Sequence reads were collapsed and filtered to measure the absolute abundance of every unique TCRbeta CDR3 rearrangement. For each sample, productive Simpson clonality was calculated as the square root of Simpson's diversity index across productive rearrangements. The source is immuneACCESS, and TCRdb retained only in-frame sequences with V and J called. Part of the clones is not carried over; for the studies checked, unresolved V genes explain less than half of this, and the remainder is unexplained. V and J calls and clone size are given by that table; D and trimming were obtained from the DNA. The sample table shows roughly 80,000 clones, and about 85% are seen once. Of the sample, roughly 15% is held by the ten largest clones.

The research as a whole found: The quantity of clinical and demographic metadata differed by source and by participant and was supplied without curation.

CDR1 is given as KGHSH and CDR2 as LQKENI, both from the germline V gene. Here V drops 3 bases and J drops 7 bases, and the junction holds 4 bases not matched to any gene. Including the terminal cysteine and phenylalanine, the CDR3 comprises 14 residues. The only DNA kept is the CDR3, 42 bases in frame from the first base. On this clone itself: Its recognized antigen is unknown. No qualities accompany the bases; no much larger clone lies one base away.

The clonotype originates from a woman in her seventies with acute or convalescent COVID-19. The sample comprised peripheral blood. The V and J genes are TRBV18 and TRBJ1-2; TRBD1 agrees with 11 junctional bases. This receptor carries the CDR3 CASSPGQGESGYTF. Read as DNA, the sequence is TGTGCCAGCTCACCGGGACAGGGGGAATCTGGCTACACCTTC.